One TCR beta chain is described in this entry. Its antigen is not identified. Germline lookup yields CDR1 MNHEY and CDR2 SMNVEV (reference sequence). V shed 5 bases and J shed 8 bases, with 25 bases lying between them. The CDR3 sequence is 17 residues long. This sample was included in a study of shared clonotypes between healthy human individuals. Sequencing was at deep level. TCRdb keeps only in-frame clones here, not all; method: immunoSEQ multiplex PCR. Among 2 million to 2.5 million clones listed, roughly 90% were seen once. Study-wide results and caveats: A reduction in generation probabilities was seen for non-shared clonotypes relative to those shared by all four donors.

Sequenced material: naive CD4+ T cells from PBMCs. The subset was: CD45RA+ positively selected. This TCR was recovered from a man younger than 30 in good health. Some clones in this sample may be carry-over from other donors' samples. This sequence joins TRBV27 and TRBJ2-1, with D perhaps TRBD2 (6 bases). The CDR3 nucleotides read TGTGCCAGCAGTCCCGTATGGGGGGACCTCATTGGGGATGAGCAGTTCTTC. Protein product: CASSPVWGDLIGDEQFF.